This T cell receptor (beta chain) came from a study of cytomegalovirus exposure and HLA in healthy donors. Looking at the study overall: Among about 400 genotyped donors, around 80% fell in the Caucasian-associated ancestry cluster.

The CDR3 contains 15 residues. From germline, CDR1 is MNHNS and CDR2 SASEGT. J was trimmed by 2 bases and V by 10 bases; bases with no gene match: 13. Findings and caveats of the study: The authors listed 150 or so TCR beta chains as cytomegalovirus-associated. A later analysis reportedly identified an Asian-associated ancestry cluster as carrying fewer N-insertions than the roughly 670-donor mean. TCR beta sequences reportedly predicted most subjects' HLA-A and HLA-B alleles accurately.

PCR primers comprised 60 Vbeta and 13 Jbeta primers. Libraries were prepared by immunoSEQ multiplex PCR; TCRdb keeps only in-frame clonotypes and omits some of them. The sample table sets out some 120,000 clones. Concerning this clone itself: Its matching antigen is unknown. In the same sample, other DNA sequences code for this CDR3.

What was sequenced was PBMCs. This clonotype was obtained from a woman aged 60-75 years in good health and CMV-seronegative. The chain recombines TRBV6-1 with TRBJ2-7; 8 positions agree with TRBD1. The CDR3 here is CAIDSQWDRTYEQYF. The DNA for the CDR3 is TGTGCCATAGACTCACAATGGGACAGGACCTACGAGCAGTACTTC.